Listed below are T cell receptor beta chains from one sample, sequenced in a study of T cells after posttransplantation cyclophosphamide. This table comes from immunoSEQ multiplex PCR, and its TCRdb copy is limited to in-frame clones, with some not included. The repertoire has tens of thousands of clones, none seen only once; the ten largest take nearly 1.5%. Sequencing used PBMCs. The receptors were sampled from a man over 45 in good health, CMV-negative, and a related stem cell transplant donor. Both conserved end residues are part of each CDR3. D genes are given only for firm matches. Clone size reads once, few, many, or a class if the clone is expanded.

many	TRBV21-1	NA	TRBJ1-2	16	CASSKRPKTGCRGYTF	TGTGCCAGCAGCAAACGCCCCAAAACAGGGTGCCGAGGCTACACCTTC
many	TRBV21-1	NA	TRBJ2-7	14	CATGTSDLGYEQYF	TGTGCCACCGGGACTAGCGATTTAGGCTACGAGCAGTACTTC
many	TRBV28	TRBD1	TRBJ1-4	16	CASRYRATGTNEKLFF	TGTGCCAGCAGATACAGAGCGACAGGGACGAATGAAAAACTGTTTTTT
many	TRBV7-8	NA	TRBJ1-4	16	CASSFSKTAANEKLFF	TGTGCCAGCAGCTTCAGTAAAACCGCTGCTAATGAAAAACTGTTTTTT
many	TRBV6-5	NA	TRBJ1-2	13	CASRHRENYGYTF	TGTGCCAGCAGACACAGAGAAAACTATGGCTACACCTTC
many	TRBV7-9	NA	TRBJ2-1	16	CASSSSTALAYNEQFF	TGTGCCAGCAGCTCCTCGACAGCACTCGCCTACAATGAGCAGTTCTTC
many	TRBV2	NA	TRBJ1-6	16	CASSVREDRPNSPLHF	TGTGCCAGCAGTGTACGAGAAGACAGGCCGAATTCACCCCTCCACTTT
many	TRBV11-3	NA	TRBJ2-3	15	CASSASVTSTDTQYF	TGTGCCAGCAGCGCTAGCGTGACTAGCACAGATACGCAGTATTTT
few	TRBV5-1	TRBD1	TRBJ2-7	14	CASSLDYRGDEQYF	TGCGCCAGCAGCTTGGATTACAGGGGAGACGAGCAGTACTTC
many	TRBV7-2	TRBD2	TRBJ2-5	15	CASSLYPGLWETQYF	TGTGCCAGCAGCCTCTACCCGGGACTATGGGAGACCCAGTACTTC
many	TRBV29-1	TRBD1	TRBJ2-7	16	CSVVGRGTGAIYEQYF	TGCAGCGTTGTTGGACGAGGGACAGGGGCCATCTACGAGCAGTACTTC
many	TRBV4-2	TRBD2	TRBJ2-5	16	CASSPGTSGNEETQYF	TGTGCCAGCAGTCCTGGGACTAGCGGCAATGAAGAGACCCAGTACTTC
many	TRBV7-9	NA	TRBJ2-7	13	CASSLDSNYEQYF	TGTGCCAGCAGCCTGGACTCAAACTACGAGCAGTACTTC
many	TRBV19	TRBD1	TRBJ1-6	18	CASSQTRQQTGKNSPLHF	TGTGCCAGTAGCCAAACACGACAACAGACAGGGAAGAATTCACCCCTCCACTTT
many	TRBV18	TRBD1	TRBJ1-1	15	CASSIGQGGGTEAFF	TGTGCCAGCTCAATCGGACAGGGAGGCGGCACTGAAGCTTTCTTT
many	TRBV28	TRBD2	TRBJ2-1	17	CASSLRREPRGYNEQFF	TGTGCCAGCAGTTTACGGCGGGAGCCCAGAGGTTACAATGAGCAGTTCTTC
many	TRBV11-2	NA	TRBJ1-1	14	CASSPWGGGTEAFF	TGTGCCAGCAGCCCCTGGGGCGGTGGCACTGAAGCTTTCTTT
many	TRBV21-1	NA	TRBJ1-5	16	CASSAPVREGGQPQHF	TGTGCCAGCAGCGCCCCGGTCCGGGAGGGGGGTCAGCCCCAGCATTTT
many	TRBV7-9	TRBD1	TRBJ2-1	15	CASRLTGGGHNEQFF	TGTGCCAGCAGGCTGACAGGGGGCGGACACAATGAGCAGTTCTTC
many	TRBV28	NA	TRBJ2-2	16	CASSSYQRQQLGELFF	TGTGCCAGCAGTTCCTATCAGCGGCAGCAGCTCGGGGAGCTGTTTTTT
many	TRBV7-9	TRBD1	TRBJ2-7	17	CASSLPLTGPDPYEQYF	TGTGCCAGCAGCTTACCCTTGACAGGGCCCGACCCCTACGAGCAGTACTTC
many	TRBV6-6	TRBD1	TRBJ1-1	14	CASRDRVEVYEAFF	TGTGCCAGCAGGGACAGGGTAGAGGTGTATGAAGCTTTCTTT
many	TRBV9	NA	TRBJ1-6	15	CASSVGQAYNSPLHF	TGTGCCAGCAGCGTAGGACAGGCATATAATTCACCCCTCCACTTT
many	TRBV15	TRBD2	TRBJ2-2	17	CATSRGLAGVGTGELFF	TGTGCCACCAGCAGAGGACTAGCGGGAGTAGGGACCGGGGAGCTGTTTTTT
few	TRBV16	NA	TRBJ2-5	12	CASSHDGEAQYF	TGTGCCAGCAGCCATGACGGAGAGGCCCAGTACTTC
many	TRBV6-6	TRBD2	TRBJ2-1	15	CASRLRTSGMNEQFF	TGTGCCAGCAGGCTCCGGACTAGCGGGATGAATGAGCAGTTCTTC
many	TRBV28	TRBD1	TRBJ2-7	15	CASTVPDRGAYEQYF	TGTGCCAGCACTGTTCCCGACAGGGGGGCCTACGAGCAGTACTTC
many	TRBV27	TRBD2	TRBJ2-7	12	CASSSLAGVWHF	TGTGCCAGCAGTTCCTTAGCGGGAGTGTGGCACTTC
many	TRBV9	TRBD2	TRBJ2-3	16	CASSAQGLAGADTQYF	TGTGCCAGCAGCGCCCAGGGACTAGCGGGGGCAGATACGCAGTATTTT
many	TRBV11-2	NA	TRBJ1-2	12	CASRGVGGGYTF	TGTGCCAGCCGCGGGGTTGGGGGTGGCTACACCTTC
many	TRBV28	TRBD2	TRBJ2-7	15	CASSTSGGPTYEQYF	TGTGCCAGCAGTACGAGCGGGGGCCCAACCTACGAGCAGTACTTC
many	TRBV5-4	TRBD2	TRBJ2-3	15	CASSLFSSGADTQYF	TGTGCCAGCAGCTTATTTTCTAGCGGGGCAGATACGCAGTATTTT
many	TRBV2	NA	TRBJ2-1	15	CASSLRSTSYNEQFF	TGTGCCAGCAGTCTCCGATCTACTAGCTACAATGAGCAGTTCTTC
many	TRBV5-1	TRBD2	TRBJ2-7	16	CATSRGLAGESYEQYF	TGCGCCACCTCCCGGGGGCTAGCGGGAGAGTCCTACGAGCAGTACTTC
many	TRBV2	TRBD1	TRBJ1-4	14	CATRLGQPNEKLFF	TGTGCCACCCGCCTGGGACAGCCCAATGAAAAACTGTTTTTT
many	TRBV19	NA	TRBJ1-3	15	CASTPRQASGNTIYF	TGTGCCAGTACCCCTCGACAGGCCTCTGGAAACACCATATATTTT